This TCR beta chain was recorded in a study of PD-1 blockade in classical Hodgkin lymphoma. For this clone: Its target is unknown.

Study-level findings and limits: Complete responders showed a baseline diversity that resembled the diversity of newly diagnosed patients. Later analyses included only patients treated at least 1 year post-ASCT. Researchers reported that CD4+ TCR diversity, though not CD8+, rose significantly by C4D1.

TCRdb's table, derived via immunoSEQ multiplex PCR, lists solely in-frame clones and lacks some. The sample has about 27,000 clones, 78% seen once. The CDR3 loop spans 15 amino acids. Germline V gene data show CDR1 as SNHLY and CDR2 as FYNNEI. The V and J ends lost 6 bases and 6 bases, in that order; junction bases with no gene match: 8. Each patient's relapse followed autologous stem cell transplantation, and brentuximab vedotin exposure varied. Best response was recorded as complete response, partial response or progressive disease. V is TRBV2 and J is TRBJ1-6, with TRBD1 matching over 7 bases. The material sequenced was peripheral blood mononuclear cells (PBMCs), taken before the second cycle of nivolumab. This receptor was identified in a human donor with classical Hodgkin lymphoma. The chain's CDR3 is CASRASGTANSPLHF. The CDR3 DNA follows: TGTGCCAGCAGAGCCTCCGGGACAGCTAATTCACCCCTCCACTTT.